This T cell receptor (beta chain) came from a study of kidney transplant recipient with SARS-CoV-2 infection. The sample holds many counts of this clonotype. CDR1 and CDR2 (germline): SGDLS, YYNGEE. The CDR3 runs 16 residues. V lost 3 bases, J lost 2 bases, and 7 bases stayed unmatched. TCRdb used MiXCR to reprocess the reads, holding one entry per CDR3 protein. In the table there are about 240,000 distinct CDR3 sequences, roughly 26% of which are singletons. The sample in question was a blood sample, obtained at baseline and on day 111 from a kidney transplant recipient. The chain recombines TRBV9 with TRBJ2-7; TRBD2 agrees at 11 bases. The clonotype was recovered from a male patient between 25 and 39 years old who had COVID-19 and was a kidney transplant recipient. Some of the T cells might come from the graft donor. The CDR3 coding sequence is TGTGCCAGCAGCGCTACCGGGACTAGCGGAGCCTACGAGCAGTACTTC. This codes for CASSATGTSGAYEQYF.